This is a list of T cell receptor beta chains from one sample in a study of blood T cell repertoires in COVID-19. Profiled with immunoSEQ multiplex PCR; TCRdb holds only in-frame clones, not every one. This repertoire shows roughly 240,000 clones, 80% to 90% found once; its top ten account for 3% to 4.5%. The sample taken for sequencing was PBMCs or T cells enriched from blood (not recorded which). The receptors shown here come from a woman between 40 and 55 years old who had been exposed to COVID-19. CDR3s include the opening cysteine and the closing phenylalanine or tryptophan. A D gene is named only where the DNA matches it firmly. Only part of the rows carry a size: once, few, many, or a class if the clone is expanded.

CDR3aa	CDR3nt	d_gene	v_gene	len	abundance	j_gene
CATNRGQGFTEAFF	TGTGCCACTAACCGAGGACAGGGGTTCACTGAAGCTTTCTTT	TRBD1	TRBV6-5	14	NA	TRBJ1-1
CASSYRGRESPLHF	TGTGCCAGCAGCTACAGGGGGCGGGAATCACCCCTCCACTTT	TRBD1	TRBV7-9	14	NA	TRBJ1-6
CASSPPGQGIYGYTF	TGTGCCAGCAGCCCCCCGGGACAGGGGATCTATGGCTACACCTTC	TRBD1	TRBV5-5	15	NA	TRBJ1-2
CASSPGPLRGLNSPLHF	TGTGCCAGCAGCCCGGGACCCCTCAGGGGGCTTAATTCACCCCTCCACTTT	TRBD1	TRBV9	17	NA	TRBJ1-6
CASRTGESEKLFF	TGTGCCAGCAGGACAGGGGAGAGTGAAAAACTGTTTTTT	NA	TRBV21-1	13	NA	TRBJ1-4
CASSQSIPASGGATDTQYF	TGCGCCAGCAGTCAATCGATTCCGGCTAGCGGGGGGGCCACAGATACGCAGTATTTT	TRBD2	TRBV23-1	19	once	TRBJ2-3
CASSPGTEDEKLFF	TGTGCTAGCAGCCCCGGGACAGAAGACGAAAAACTGTTTTTT	TRBD1	TRBV7-7	14	NA	TRBJ1-4
CASSQGGGIYEQYF	TGTGCCAGCAGCCAAGGGGGAGGAATCTACGAGCAGTACTTC	NA	TRBV3-1/TRBV3-2	14	NA	TRBJ2-7
CASSYWGWGRQETQYF	TGTGCCAGCAGTTACTGGGGATGGGGGAGGCAAGAGACCCAGTACTTC	NA	TRBV6-5	16	NA	TRBJ2-5
CASSRDRLLSGNTIYF	TGTGCCAGCAGCCGGGACAGACTCCTCTCTGGAAACACCATATATTTT	TRBD1	TRBV2	16	NA	TRBJ1-3
CASSLDLANEKLFF	TGTGCCAGCAGCTTAGATCTGGCCAATGAAAAACTGTTTTTT	NA	TRBV7-2	14	NA	TRBJ1-4
CASSYGQANTEAFF	TGTGCCAGCAGTTATGGGCAGGCGAACACTGAAGCTTTCTTT	NA	TRBV6-5	14	once	TRBJ1-1
CASSQEQGGEAFF	TGCGCCAGCAGCCAAGAACAGGGGGGAGAAGCTTTCTTT	TRBD1	TRBV4-3	13	NA	TRBJ1-1
CASSLGGQGGYGYTF	TGTGCCAGCAGCCTGGGGGGACAGGGAGGGTATGGCTACACCTTC	TRBD1	TRBV5-5	15	NA	TRBJ1-2
CASSPQGSGNTIYF	TGTGCCAGCTCACCACAGGGGTCTGGAAACACCATATATTTT	NA	TRBV18	14	NA	TRBJ1-3
CAWSPGNYEQYF	TGTGCCTGGAGTCCCGGGAACTACGAGCAGTACTTC	NA	TRBV30	12	NA	TRBJ2-7
CASSFFGQGISGNTIYF	TGTGCCAGCAGTTTTTTCGGGCAGGGCATCTCTGGAAACACCATATATTTT	NA	TRBV28	17	NA	TRBJ1-3
CASSFSPGGDLGPQHF	TGTGCCAGCAGCTTCTCCCCAGGGGGTGATTTGGGGCCCCAGCATTTT	TRBD1	TRBV7-2	16	few	TRBJ1-5